The TCR beta chain under discussion was sequenced for a study of vaccination and CD4 T cells after COVID-19. This clonotype was recorded once. Its matching antigen is unknown. An end of the junction does not agree with germline; a read error may underlie this. Documented treatment: roughly 10-day PBMC culture with coronavirus spike peptide pools or control peptides (ViraFEST assay). This CDR3 has 13 residues. Germline V lookup: CDR1 LNHDA, CDR2 SQIVND (reference sequence). An Oncomine TCR Beta short-read assay was used to sequence the DNA from cultured CD4+ T cells. One entry per CDR3 protein results from TCRdb running MiXCR on the PCR reads. The table records around 19,000 distinct CDR3 sequences, less than 65% of them present only once.

The chain has TRBV19 and TRBJ1-2; D unresolved. The clonotype was recovered from a human donor who had recovered from COVID-19. The specimen was CD4+ T cells from blood, cultured in vitro. CDR3 residues: CASSLDGRGGYTF. In DNA form, the CDR3 reads TGTGCCAGTAGTTTAGACGGCCGCGGTGGCTACACCTTC.